This T cell receptor beta chain comes out of a study of T cell responses to AZD1222 COVID-19 vaccine. Points on this clone: The antigen is unknown.

V gave up 3 bases and J gave up 3 bases, with 11 bases separating them. This CDR3 has 14 amino acids. Germline-derived CDR1 and CDR2 are KGHSH and LQKENI. General study findings and limits: Repertoires were obtained solely post-peak T cell response. White British donors predominated, females outnumbered males, and clonal diversity was possibly underestimated.

The repertoire was sequenced with immunoSEQ multiplex PCR; TCRdb's copy has only in-frame clones and lacks some. The profile covers some 130,000 clones, with about nine tenths appearing a single time and around 0.98% taken by the ten largest. The source is an adult who received the AZD1222 COVID-19 vaccine. Source: peripheral blood, taken 28 days after the second AZD1222 dose. The genes are TRBV18 and TRBJ1-1, with a possible D match to TRBD1 (5 bases). CDR3 bases: TGTGCCAGCTCACCGCAGGGAGTGGACACTGAAGCTTTCTTT. Translated, it gives CASSPQGVDTEAFF.